This entry lists 27 T cell receptor beta chains sequenced from one sample in a study of T cell responses to AZD1222 COVID-19 vaccine. Clones were sequenced by immunoSEQ multiplex PCR, and TCRdb holds only the in-frame ones, with some missing. Of approximately 150,000 clones listed, 85% to 95% are singletons. Specimen: peripheral blood, collected on day 0 of AZD1222 vaccination. The receptor source for this set is an adult in good health.

CDR3 sequence: CASSTTGSNQPQHF. CDR3 nucleotide sequence: TGTGCCAGCTCGACAACAGGGAGCAATCAGCCCCAGCATTTT. This chain uses TRBV18 with TRBJ1-5, with a possible D match to TRBD1 (6 bases). CDR3 length: 14 amino acids. Germline CDR1 and CDR2: KGHSH and LQKENI. The V end was cut by 6 bases, the J end by 1 base, with 10 bases between.

Concerning this clone itself: A junction end diverges from the germline sequence, so it may reflect a read error. The J gene is TRBJ1-1, the V gene TRBV7-7; unclear D gene. CDR1 SSHAT and CDR2 FNYEAQ come from the germline V gene (reference sequence). The CDR3 extends over 13 amino acids. CDR3 sequence: CASSLSKNTEAFF. CDR3 nucleotides: TGTGCTAGCAGCTTAAGCAAGAACACTGAAGCTTTCTTT.

This clone was observed once. CDR3 bases: TGCGCCAGCCGACAGCGTAACTATGGCTACACCTTC. This translates into CASRQRNYGYTF. The rearrangement joins TRBV10-1 to TRBJ1-2; weak D call: TRBD1 (5 bases). Trimming cost V 8 bases and J 1 base, with 8 bases left between them. Germline V CDR1 and CDR2: WNHNN, SYGVQD (reference sequence). There are 12 residues in the CDR3.

This clone came up once. The chain carries TRBV18 and TRBJ1-6, with 9 bases identical to TRBD1. The J segment lost 9 bases and the V segment lost 3 bases, leaving 6 bases of the junction unmatched. Germline CDR1 KGHSH, CDR2 LQKENI. CDR3 length: 15 residues. The CDR3 bases are TGTGCCAGCTCACCCGGGACAGGGAGGGTTTCACCCCTCCACTTT. Translation gives CASSPGTGRVSPLHF.

The V and J genes are TRBV6-5 and TRBJ1-2; D possibly corresponds to TRBD1 (6 bases). The V and J ends lost 0 bases and 3 bases respectively, with 14 bases between them. CDR3 size: 16 residues. The germline gives CDR1 MNHEY, CDR2 SVGAGI. The DNA of the CDR3 is TGTGCCAGCAGTTACTCCGTCCAGGGGCTCGACTATGGCTACACCTTC. Protein sequence: CASSYSVQGLDYGYTF.

This chain links TRBV27 with TRBJ1-5; 10 bases fit TRBD1. The CDR3 sequence is 15 residues long. V was clipped by 0 bases and J by 7 bases; unmatched bases: 3. The germline gives CDR1 MNHEY, CDR2 SMNVEV (reference sequence). CDR3 DNA: TGTGCCAGCAGTTTATCGAGACAGGGGGCCCAGCCCCAGCATTTT. Protein sequence: CASSLSRQGAQPQHF.

The chain carries TRBV11-2 and TRBJ2-5, with 9 bases that match TRBD1. CDR3 size: 15 residues. The V gene end was trimmed by 5 bases and the J gene end by 5 bases; junction bases not matched to a gene: 9. Germline V gene data show CDR1 as SGHAT and CDR2 as FQNNGV. CDR3 DNA: TGTGCCAGCAGCGTGGGGACAGGGATATTGGAGACCCAGTACTTC. Translation gives CASSVGTGILETQYF.

The rearrangement links TRBV2 to TRBJ1-5, with D unclear. The CDR3 contains 17 residues. Germline CDR1 and CDR2: SNHLY and FYNNEI. Trimming pared 4 bases from V and 4 bases from J, leaving 20 bases between. The DNA for the CDR3 is TGTGCCAGCAGTGCCGCCCTCTCCGTGGGCCCAAATCAGCCCCAGCATTTT. Translating it yields CASSAALSVGPNQPQHF.

The V call is TRBV7-9, the J call TRBJ2-5; D not certain. The CDR3 is 15 amino acids. Trimming left V 0 bases short and J 2 bases short, with 10 bases between. Germline V gives CDR1 SEHNR, CDR2 FQNEAQ (reference sequence). The CDR3 reads CASSLAGQLQETQYF. The CDR3 DNA is TGTGCCAGCAGCTTAGCGGGCCAGCTTCAAGAGACCCAGTACTTC. Together with reference TRBV7-9 and TRBJ2-5, the CDR3 gives the full variable domain: DTGVSQNPRHKITKRGQNVTFRCDPISEHNRLYWYRQTLGQGPEFLTYFQNEAQLEKSRLLSDRFSAERPKGSFSTLEIQRTEQGDSAMYLCASSLAGQLQETQYFGPGTRLLVL.

In its sample, this clone was seen a few times. The sample carries other DNA sequences with the same CDR3. V is TRBV12-3 or TRBV12-4 and J is TRBJ2-7; possibly TRBD1 for D (5 bases). The CDR3 contains 12 residues. V dropped 2 bases and J dropped 4 bases, with 6 bases sitting between them. The DNA of the CDR3 is TGTGCCAGCAGTTTACAGGGTTACGAGCAGTACTTC. This translates into CASSLQGYEQYF.

This chain connects TRBV27 to TRBJ2-7; D possibly corresponds to TRBD1 (5 bases). Germline-derived CDR1 and CDR2 are MNHEY and SMNVEV (reference sequence). This CDR3 is 12 amino acids long. Trimming took 7 bases from V and 2 from J, leaving 9 bases between them. DNA of the CDR3: TGTGCCAGCAAGGGGCAGGCCTACGAGCAGTACTTC. This encodes CASKGQAYEQYF.

This clone occurred once. The chain is built from TRBV5-8 and TRBJ1-5; TRBD1 matches at 10 bases. The CDR3 spans 19 residues. V lost 8 bases, J lost 2 bases, and 19 bases stayed unmatched. CDR1 and CDR2 (germline): SGHTS, YDEGEE. The CDR3 DNA sequence: TGTGCCAGGACGACTACCCGGGACAGGGGAATTGTTGGCAATCAGCCCCAGCATTTT. Encoded protein: CARTTTRDRGIVGNQPQHF.

This clone was counted once. The rearrangement joins TRBV28 to TRBJ2-5, with D possibly being TRBD1 or TRBD2 (6 bases each). The CDR3 is made up of 17 amino acids. V was cut by 3 bases and J by 5 bases, with 22 bases left in between. Germline-derived CDR1 and CDR2 are MDHEN and SYDVKM. Here the CDR3 reads CASSFILFSGADETQYF. For the CDR3, the DNA is TGTGCCAGCAGTTTCATCCTCTTTTCGGGGGCGGATGAGACCCAGTACTTC. The full variable domain, rest sourced from reference TRBV28 and TRBJ2-5, is DVKVTQSSRYLVKRTGEKVFLECVQDMDHENMFWYRQDPGLGLRLIYFSYDVKMKEKGDIPEGYSVSREKKERFSLILESASTNQTSMYLCASSFILFSGADETQYFGPGTRLLVL.

V is TRBV7-9 and J is TRBJ1-1; 8 nucleotides agree with TRBD1. V shed 7 bases and J 4 bases; nucleotides not matched to a gene: 17. CDR1 and CDR2 from the germline V gene are SEHNR and FQNEAQ (reference sequence). The CDR3 length is 17 residues. DNA for the CDR3: TGTGCCAGCAAACCCGACAGGGGAATGGGGTGGGGCACTGAAGCTTTCTTT. Translated, it gives CASKPDRGMGWGTEAFF.

CDR3: CASSQTLVDNEQFF. DNA for the CDR3: TGTGCCAGCAGCCAGACTCTTGTAGACAATGAGCAGTTCTTC. The chain carries TRBV4-2 and TRBJ2-1, with no clear D. V lost 3 bases and J lost 5, with 11 bases in between. CDR3 length: 14 amino acids. Germline values: CDR1 LGHNA, CDR2 YNFKEQ.

The table lists this clone with a count of one. This chain joins TRBV2 and TRBJ2-1; D unresolved. The CDR3 runs 16 residues. Trimming left V 4 bases short and J 0 bases short, with 13 bases between. Germline lookup yields CDR1 SNHLY and CDR2 FYNNEI. The CDR3 DNA follows: TGTGCCAGCAGTGCTATCCCCCAACTCTCCTACAATGAGCAGTTCTTC. This gives the protein CASSAIPQLSYNEQFF.

The chain has TRBV29-1 and TRBJ1-2, with D perhaps TRBD1 (6 bases). Trimming removed 0 bases at V and 5 bases at J, with 16 bases between. Germline CDR1 SQVTM, CDR2 ANQGSEA. The CDR3 is made up of 15 amino acids. The CDR3 nucleotides are TGCAGCGTTGAAGATCTACGGGGGCGATCATATGGCTACACCTTC. It encodes CSVEDLRGRSYGYTF.

V and J are TRBV10-3 and TRBJ2-2, with TRBD1 matching over 11 bases. CDR3 size: 15 residues. V gave up 6 bases and J gave up 6 bases; unmatched junction bases: 6. Germline assignment: CDR1 ENHRY and CDR2 SYGVKD. The CDR3 region is CAIRKAGQGAGELFF. The CDR3 DNA is TGTGCCATCAGGAAAGCGGGACAGGGGGCCGGGGAGCTGTTTTTT.

V gene TRBV6-6 combines with J gene TRBJ2-2, with D uncertain. The CDR3 consists of 14 residues. V lost 10 bases and J 3 bases, leaving 15 bases between the germline ends. Germline V gene sequence: CDR1 MNHNY, CDR2 SVGAGI (reference sequence). In nucleotides, the CDR3 is TGTGCCACGTTAGGGTGGGAAGACACCGGGGAGCTGTTTTTT. It encodes CATLGWEDTGELFF.

Turning to this clone: A junction boundary mismatches the germline segment, possibly from a read error. V gene TRBV11-2 combines with J gene TRBJ1-4; D is possibly TRBD1 (5 bases). The V gene's germline CDR1 is SGHAT and CDR2 FQNNGV. The CDR3 is 16 amino acids. The CDR3 sequence: CASSLDRYSTNEKLFF. CDR3 sequence (DNA): TGTGCCAGCAGTTTAGACAGATACAGTACGAATGAAAAACTGTTTTTT.

A single count supports this clone. The chain links TRBV7-2 to TRBJ2-1; 7 bases are a match to TRBD2. The trim removed 3 bases at V and 5 bases at J, leaving 7 bases unmatched. The CDR3 has 15 amino acids. CDR1 SGHTA and CDR2 FQGNSA come from the germline V gene. For the CDR3, the DNA is TGTGCCAGCAGCTTGTTTAAACTAGCGAACAATGAGCAGTTCTTC. Its protein is CASSLFKLANNEQFF.

The chain carries TRBV4-2 and TRBJ2-3, with D unresolved. The CDR3 totals 13 residues. Trimming removed 4 bases from V and 1 base from J, with 6 bases in between. The V gene's germline CDR1 is LGHNA and CDR2 YNFKEQ. The CDR3 sequence: CASSPVGTDTQYF. CDR3 nucleotide sequence: TGTGCCAGCAGCCCGGTAGGCACAGATACGCAGTATTTT.

The rearrangement uses TRBV7-9 and TRBJ1-1, with TRBD1 matching 9 bases. J gave up 3 bases and V 5 bases, and 4 bases lay outside the gene matches. The CDR3 totals 14 residues. The germline gives CDR1 SEHNR, CDR2 FQNEAQ (reference sequence). The CDR3 bases are TGTGCCAGCAGCCCAGGGACAGGGCACACTGAAGCTTTCTTT. Translating gives CASSPGTGHTEAFF.

V usage is TRBV27 and J usage is TRBJ1-2; 10 bases line up with TRBD1. The J segment lost 6 bases and the V segment lost 3 bases, leaving 4 bases of the junction unmatched. The CDR3 sequence is 14 residues long. CDR1 and CDR2 from the germline V gene are MNHEY and SMNVEV (reference sequence). CDR3 sequence (DNA): TGTGCCAGCAGTTTTCGACAGGGGGCGCATGGCTACACCTTC. Translating it yields CASSFRQGAHGYTF.

This chain connects TRBV28 to TRBJ1-1; D is possibly TRBD1 (6 bases). V lost 2 bases and J 9 bases, leaving 10 bases between the germline ends. Per germline, CDR1 MDHEN and CDR2 SYDVKM. The CDR3 contains 12 residues. The DNA of the CDR3 is TGTGCCAGCAGTTTACGGACAGCCAAAGCTTTCTTT. It codes for CASSLRTAKAFF.

This chain uses TRBV15 with TRBJ1-2, with 7 bases lining up with TRBD1. Per germline, CDR1 LNHNV and CDR2 YYDKDF (reference sequence). V was clipped by 3 bases and J by 3 bases; unmatched bases: 4. The CDR3 runs 14 residues. Here the CDR3 DNA reads TGTGCCACCAGCAGGGACAGGTTTCACTATGGCTACACCTTC. Its translation is CATSRDRFHYGYTF.

This clone was found a few times. The V call is TRBV28, the J call TRBJ1-1, with a possible D match to TRBD1 (5 bases). CDR1 and CDR2 from the germline V gene are MDHEN and SYDVKM. This CDR3 contains 12 residues. Trimming took off 4 bases at V and 8 bases at J, with 11 bases between the two ends. This CDR3 reads CASSWQGAEAFF. CDR3 in DNA: TGTGCCAGCAGTTGGCAGGGTGCCGAAGCTTTCTTT.